This is a list of T cell receptor beta chains from one sample in a study of technical replicates of blood from a handful of donors. Profiled with immunoSEQ multiplex PCR; TCRdb holds only in-frame clones, not every one. The top ten hold 0.42% of the sample, which has tens of thousands of clones, over 80% seen once. Sequenced input: T cells isolated from PBMCs. The receptor source for this set is a human donor in good health. Both conserved end residues are part of each CDR3. A D gene is named only where the DNA matches it firmly. Expanded clones get a size class; other rows say once, few or many, or leave the size out.

v_gene	d_gene	j_gene	abundance	CDR3nt	CDR3aa
TRBV30	-	TRBJ2-2	-	TGTGCCTGGTCGGACTTTGACGGGGAGCTGTTTTTT	CAWSDFDGELFF
TRBV29-1	-	TRBJ1-2	-	TGCAGCGTCGCGAGTAGGAGGTCCGATGGCTACACCTTC	CSVASRRSDGYTF
TRBV4-1	-	TRBJ1-2	-	TGCGCCAGCAGCCATACGGGGGACTATGGCTACACCTTC	CASSHTGDYGYTF
TRBV11-3	TRBD1	TRBJ1-3	-	TGTGCCAGCAGCTCCGGGACAGTCGGAAACACCATATATTTT	CASSSGTVGNTIYF
TRBV2	-	TRBJ2-1	-	TGTGCCAGGGGGAGGAGGGGCAATGAGCAGTTCTTC	CARGRRGNEQFF
TRBV7-2	TRBD1	TRBJ1-2	few	TGTGCCAGCAGCTTAACAGGGGTGGGCTACACCTTC	CASSLTGVGYTF
TRBV21-1	-	TRBJ1-5	-	TGTGCCAGCCCAGGAGGGGGCGCGGATCAGCCCCAGCATTTT	CASPGGGADQPQHF
TRBV29-1	-	TRBJ2-1	-	TGCAGCGTTGAGTCCTCGGGTTACAATGAGCAGTTCTTC	CSVESSGYNEQFF
TRBV16	TRBD2	TRBJ2-7	-	TGTGCCAGCAGCCTTGGGAGGGACTACGAGCAGTACTTC	CASSLGRDYEQYF
TRBV7-9	TRBD1	TRBJ1-2	-	TGTGCCAGCAGCTTTGCACGGGACAGGGGAGGCTACACCTTC	CASSFARDRGGYTF
TRBV5-1	TRBD2	TRBJ2-7	once	TGCGCCAGCAGCTCACTAGCGGGAGATTCCGAGCAGTACTTC	CASSSLAGDSEQYF
TRBV25-1	-	TRBJ2-7	-	TGTGCCAGCAGTTTGGCCAGCTACGAGCAGTACTTC	CASSLASYEQYF
TRBV4-1	TRBD2	TRBJ2-1	-	TGCGCCAGCAGCCAAGTAGGGCTAGCGGGGAACAATGAGCAGTTCTTC	CASSQVGLAGNNEQFF
TRBV4-1	-	TRBJ1-2	-	TGCGCCAGCAGCCAACCTCTACAGGGAGGGGACTATGGCTACACCTTC	CASSQPLQGGDYGYTF
TRBV19	TRBD1	TRBJ1-2	-	TGTGCCAGTAGTAGCGGGACAGGGGGATTCTATGGCTACACCTTC	CASSSGTGGFYGYTF
TRBV28	-	TRBJ2-7	-	TGTGCCAGCAGTTTCGCAGGGACCTACGAGCAGTACTTC	CASSFAGTYEQYF
TRBV11-3	-	TRBJ2-7	-	TGTGCCAGCAGCTTAGGACAGTACGAGCAGTACTTC	CASSLGQYEQYF
TRBV5-1	-	TRBJ1-2	-	TGCGCCAGCAGCCGGGGTGAAGGGAACTATGGCTACACCTTC	CASSRGEGNYGYTF
TRBV14	-	TRBJ2-1	-	TGTGCCAGCAGCCCCCGTCGGGGGACCAAAAACAATGAGCAGTTCTTC	CASSPRRGTKNNEQFF
TRBV6-5	TRBD1	TRBJ1-4	-	TGTGCCAGCAGAAGGACAGGGGCGACTAATGAAAAACTGTTTTTT	CASRRTGATNEKLFF
TRBV4-3	-	TRBJ2-7	few	TGCGCCAGCAGCCAGACAGTGACAGGCAGCGAGCAGTACTTC	CASSQTVTGSEQYF
TRBV6-5	-	TRBJ2-7	once	TGTGCCAGCAGCCTCCGGGACACCTACGAGCAGTACTTC	CASSLRDTYEQYF
TRBV28	TRBD2	TRBJ2-7	once	TGTGCCAGCAGTTGGGTGGGGGGGAGCTACGAGCAGTACTTC	CASSWVGGSYEQYF
TRBV28	TRBD2	TRBJ2-7	-	TGTGCCAGTAGCGGGGCTAGCGGTGCCTACGAGCAGTACTTC	CASSGASGAYEQYF
TRBV11-2	-	TRBJ2-5	-	TGTGCCAGCAGCTACAGGGACGACATACGAGAGACCCAGTACTTC	CASSYRDDIRETQYF
TRBV11-3	-	TRBJ1-2	once	TGTGCCAGCAGCGCCGGACGGCCTCGGGGTGGCTACACCTTC	CASSAGRPRGGYTF
TRBV27	-	TRBJ2-7	-	TGTGCCAGCAGTCCCTACCTCGGGAGTCCCGGAAAGGAGTACTTC	CASSPYLGSPGKEYF
TRBV28	TRBD2	TRBJ2-7	once	TGTGCCAGCAGTTTACACCGGGACTATATATACGAGCAGTACTTC	CASSLHRDYIYEQYF
TRBV25-1	TRBD1	TRBJ1-5	-	TGTGCCAGCTCGAGGGGGCCGGAACAGCCCCAGCATTTT	CASSRGPEQPQHF
TRBV19	-	TRBJ2-7	once	TGTGCCAGTAGTATACGACAGAGCTACGAGCAGTACTTC	CASSIRQSYEQYF
TRBV4-1	-	TRBJ1-5	-	TGCGCCAGCAGCCACAGGGTTGATCAGCCCCAGCATTTT	CASSHRVDQPQHF
TRBV27	-	TRBJ2-7	once	TGTGCCAGCAGTTTATATACCCCGGACATTTCCTACGAGCAGTACTTC	CASSLYTPDISYEQYF
TRBV19	TRBD1	TRBJ1-1	-	TGTGCCAGTAGTCCTTTGGACAGGGAAGGGACCATTCGAGAAGCTTTCTTT	CASSPLDREGTIREAFF
TRBV29-1	TRBD1	TRBJ1-1	-	TGCAGCGTTACAGACAGGGTGGAAGCTTTCTTT	CSVTDRVEAFF
TRBV28	TRBD1	TRBJ2-5	-	TGTGCCAGCAGTTTGATCACAGGGGGAGAGACCCAGTACTTC	CASSLITGGETQYF
TRBV19	TRBD1	TRBJ1-5	-	TGTGCCAGTAGTTACGACGGACAGGGGGCGCGCAATCAGCCCCAGCATTTT	CASSYDGQGARNQPQHF
TRBV5-6	TRBD1	TRBJ2-7	-	TGTGCCAGCGGGACAGGAGCATACGAGCAGTACTTC	CASGTGAYEQYF
TRBV12-5	-	TRBJ2-1	-	TGTGCTAGTGAGGGGGAGATGGGAAATGAGCAGTTCTTC	CASEGEMGNEQFF
TRBV11-2	TRBD1	TRBJ1-3	-	TGTGCCAGCAGCCCAACCGGGACAGGGATGCGAGGAAACACCATATATTTT	CASSPTGTGMRGNTIYF
TRBV5-1	-	TRBJ2-7	-	TGCGCCAGCAGCTTGCAAGCGGAGCCCATCTACGAGCAGTACTTC	CASSLQAEPIYEQYF
TRBV7-9	TRBD2	TRBJ2-2	-	TGTGCCAGCAGCTTAATACGGGGGGGCACCGGGGAGCTGTTTTTT	CASSLIRGGTGELFF
TRBV4-1	TRBD1	TRBJ2-7	-	TGCGCCAGCAGCCAAGGGGGACAGGGGGTTTACGAGCAGTACTTC	CASSQGGQGVYEQYF
TRBV11-3	TRBD1	TRBJ2-7	-	TGTGCCAGCAGCTTGGGCAGGGGGAGTGGATCCTACGAGCAGTACTTC	CASSLGRGSGSYEQYF
TRBV7-6	TRBD2	TRBJ2-7	-	TGTGCCAGCACCCGACTAGCGGGAGGCTCCTACGAGCAGTACTTC	CASTRLAGGSYEQYF
TRBV5-1	TRBD2	TRBJ2-1	-	TGCGCCAGCAGCCCCGGGACTAGCCGGGACAATGAGCAGTTCTTC	CASSPGTSRDNEQFF
TRBV6-6	-	TRBJ1-2	-	TGTGCCAGCGAAGCCCCTAGGACTATTCATAACTATGGCTACACCTTC	CASEAPRTIHNYGYTF
TRBV4-2	-	TRBJ2-3	-	TGTGCCAGCAGCCTCGGAGGAAACACAGATACGCAGTATTTT	CASSLGGNTDTQYF
TRBV18	TRBD1	TRBJ2-7	-	TGTGCCAGCTCACCATTAGCAGGGGGTAACAACGAGCAGTACTTC	CASSPLAGGNNEQYF
TRBV29-1	TRBD2	TRBJ2-7	-	TGCAGCGTTGAAGGGACTAGCACGGGCGAGCAGTACTTC	CSVEGTSTGEQYF
TRBV11-3	-	TRBJ2-5	-	TGTGCCAGCAGCTTAGGGCTGGAGTACCAAGAGACCCAGTACTTC	CASSLGLEYQETQYF
TRBV2	-	TRBJ1-1	once	TGTGCCAGCAGTCCCAGGTCCGTGAACACTGAAGCTTTCTTT	CASSPRSVNTEAFF
TRBV7-8	-	TRBJ2-5	-	TGTGCCAGCGTAGGGGGAGAATCAGAGACCCAGTACTTC	CASVGGESETQYF
TRBV28	TRBD2	TRBJ2-7	-	TGTGCCAGCAGTTTAGATCCGGGACTAGCGGGAGTCAAAGAGCAGTACTTC	CASSLDPGLAGVKEQYF
TRBV4-3	TRBD2	TRBJ2-1	-	TGCGCCAGCAGCCCTCTGTCGCGGGAGGGATACGAGCAGTTCTTC	CASSPLSREGYEQFF
TRBV7-9	TRBD1	TRBJ2-7	-	TGTGCCAGCAGCTTAAGGGGGCTTGAGCAGTACTTC	CASSLRGLEQYF
TRBV6-1	-	TRBJ2-7	-	TGTGCCAGCAGTGAAATCGGCTACGAGCAGTACTTC	CASSEIGYEQYF
TRBV5-1	-	TRBJ2-3	once	TGCGCCAGCAGCTTGGAGGGGGGGAGCACAGATACGCAGTATTTT	CASSLEGGSTDTQYF